Sequencing of this T cell receptor beta chain was carried out in a study of radiotherapy plus CTLA-4 blockade in lung cancer. Produced via immunoSEQ multiplex PCR; TCRdb's table is partial and in-frame only. Among tens of thousands of clones, 60% to 80% were seen once, and the ten largest hold roughly 4.8%. Germline V gene lookup returns CDR1 SEHNR and CDR2 FQNEAQ (reference sequence). The CDR3 length is 14 residues. The V end was cut by 0 bases, the J end by 8 bases, with 11 bases between. This receptor was obtained from a human donor with non-small cell lung cancer whose response to radiotherapy plus ipilimumab could not be evaluated. The chain carries TRBV7-9 and TRBJ2-1; D gene unclear. This specimen consisted of peripheral blood, obtained from a patient treated with radiotherapy plus ipilimumab. The CDR3 DNA is TGTGCCAGCAGCTTAGCCTTCAGTATCCATGAGCAGTTCTTC. Amino acids: CASSLAFSIHEQFF. The complete variable domain, with remaining parts taken from reference TRBV7-9 and TRBJ2-1, reads DTGVSQNPRHKITKRGQNVTFRCDPISEHNRLYWYRQTLGQGPEFLTYFQNEAQLEKSRLLSDRFSAERPKGSFSTLEIQRTEQGDSAMYLCASSLAFSIHEQFFGPGTRLTVL.